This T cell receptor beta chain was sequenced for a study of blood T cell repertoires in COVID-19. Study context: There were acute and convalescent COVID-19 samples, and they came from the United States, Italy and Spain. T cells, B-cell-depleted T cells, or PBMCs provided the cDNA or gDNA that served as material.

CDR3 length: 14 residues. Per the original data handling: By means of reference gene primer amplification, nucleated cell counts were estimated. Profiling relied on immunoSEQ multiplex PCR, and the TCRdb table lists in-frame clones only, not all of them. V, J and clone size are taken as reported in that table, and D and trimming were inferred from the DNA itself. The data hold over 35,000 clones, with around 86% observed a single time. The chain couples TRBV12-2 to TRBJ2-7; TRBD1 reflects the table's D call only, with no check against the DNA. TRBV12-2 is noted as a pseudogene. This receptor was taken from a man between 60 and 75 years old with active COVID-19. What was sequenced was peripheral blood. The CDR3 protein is CASRPRTKPTKQYF. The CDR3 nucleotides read TGTGCAAGTCGCCCCCGGACAAAGCCTACGAAGCAGTACTTC.